Following are 4 T cell receptor beta chains from one sample sequenced in a study of cytomegalovirus exposure and HLA in healthy donors. Generated by immunoSEQ multiplex PCR, the TCRdb table keeps only in-frame clones and is missing some. The table shows fewer than 300,000 clones, with roughly 90% occurring only once. The sequenced material came from PBMCs. These receptors originate from a woman aged 18-35 years in good health and CMV-seronegative.

The chain has TRBV6-4 and TRBJ2-3; TRBD2 agrees at 11 bases. V lost 6 bases to trimming and J lost 3 bases; unmatched junction nucleotides: 11. Germline V gene sequence: CDR1 MRHNA, CDR2 SNTAGT. The CDR3 covers 17 residues. In nucleotides, the CDR3 is TGTGCCAGCAGCGCCGGGACTAGCGGCTTAGGGACAGATACGCAGTATTTT. Its protein is CASSAGTSGLGTDTQYF.

This chain uses TRBV6-1 with TRBJ2-5; no definite D call. CDR3 length: 11 residues. V shed 5 bases and J shed 5 bases, with 6 bases lying between them. Germline V gene data show CDR1 as MNHNS and CDR2 as SASEGT. DNA of the CDR3: TGTGCCAGCAGTCCCCTTGAGACCCAGTACTTC. Encoded protein: CASSPLETQYF.

DNA of the CDR3: TGTGCCAGCAGTTACCGCCGGACTCGAGACAATGAGCAGTTCTTC. It codes for CASSYRRTRDNEQFF. V and J are TRBV6-5 and TRBJ2-1; D may be TRBD2 (5 bases). The CDR3 spans 15 residues. Germline CDR1 reads MNHEY; CDR2 reads SVGAGI. Trimming removed 2 bases from V and 5 bases from J, with 13 bases in between.

The chain couples TRBV7-9 to TRBJ2-2, with unresolved D. V was trimmed by 5 bases and J by 4 bases, leaving 2 bases between them. This CDR3 has 11 residues. Germline lookup yields CDR1 SEHNR and CDR2 FQNEAQ (reference sequence). The CDR3 here is CASSLTGELFF. The CDR3 DNA is TGTGCCAGCAGCCTCACCGGGGAGCTGTTTTTT. The variable domain in full, with the rest retrieved from reference TRBV7-9 and TRBJ2-2, is DTGVSQNPRHKITKRGQNVTFRCDPISEHNRLYWYRQTLGQGPEFLTYFQNEAQLEKSRLLSDRFSAERPKGSFSTLEIQRTEQGDSAMYLCASSLTGELFFGEGSRLTVL.